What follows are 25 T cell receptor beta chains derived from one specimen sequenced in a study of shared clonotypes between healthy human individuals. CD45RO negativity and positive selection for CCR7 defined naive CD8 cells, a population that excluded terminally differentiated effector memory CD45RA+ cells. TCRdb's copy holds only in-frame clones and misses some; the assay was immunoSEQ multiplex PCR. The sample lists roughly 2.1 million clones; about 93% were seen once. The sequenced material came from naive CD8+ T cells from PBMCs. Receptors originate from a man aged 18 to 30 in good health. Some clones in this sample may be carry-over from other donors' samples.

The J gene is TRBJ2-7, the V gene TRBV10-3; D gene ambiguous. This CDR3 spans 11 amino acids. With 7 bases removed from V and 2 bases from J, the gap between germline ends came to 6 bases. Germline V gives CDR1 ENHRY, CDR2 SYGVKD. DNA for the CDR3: TGTGCCATCAAAGAAACCTACGAGCAGTACTTC. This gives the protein CAIKETYEQYF.

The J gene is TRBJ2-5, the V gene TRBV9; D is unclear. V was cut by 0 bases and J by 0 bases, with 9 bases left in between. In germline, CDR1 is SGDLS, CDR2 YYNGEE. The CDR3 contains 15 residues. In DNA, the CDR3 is TGTGCCAGCAGCGTAGGGGCTACCTACCAAGAGACCCAGTACTTC. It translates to CASSVGATYQETQYF.

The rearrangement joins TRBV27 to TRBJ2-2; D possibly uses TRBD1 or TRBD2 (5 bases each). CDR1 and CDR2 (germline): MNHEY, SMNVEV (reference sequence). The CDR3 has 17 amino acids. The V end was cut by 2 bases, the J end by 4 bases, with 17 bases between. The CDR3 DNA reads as TGTGCCAGCAGTTTAGGGGGACCCAGGGTGGGCACCGGGGAGCTGTTTTTT. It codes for CASSLGGPRVGTGELFF.

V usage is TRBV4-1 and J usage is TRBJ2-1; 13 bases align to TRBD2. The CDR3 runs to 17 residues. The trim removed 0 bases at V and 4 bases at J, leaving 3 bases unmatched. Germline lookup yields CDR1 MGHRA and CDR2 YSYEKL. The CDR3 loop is CASSQELGLAGYNEQFF. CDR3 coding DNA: TGCGCCAGCAGCCAAGAACTGGGACTAGCGGGATACAATGAGCAGTTCTTC.

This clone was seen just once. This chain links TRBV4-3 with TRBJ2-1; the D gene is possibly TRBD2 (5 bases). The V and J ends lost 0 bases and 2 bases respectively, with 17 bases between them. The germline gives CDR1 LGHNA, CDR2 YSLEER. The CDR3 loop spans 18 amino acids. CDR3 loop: CASSQDWSLAFTYNEQFF. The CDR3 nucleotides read TGCGCCAGCAGCCAAGATTGGAGCCTAGCTTTCACCTACAATGAGCAGTTCTTC.

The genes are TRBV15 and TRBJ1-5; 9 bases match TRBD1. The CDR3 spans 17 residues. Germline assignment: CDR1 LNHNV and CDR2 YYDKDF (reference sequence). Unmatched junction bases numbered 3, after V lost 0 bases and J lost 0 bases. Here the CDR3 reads CATSREQGALSNQPQHF. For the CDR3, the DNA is TGTGCCACCAGCAGAGAACAGGGGGCCCTTAGCAATCAGCCCCAGCATTTT.

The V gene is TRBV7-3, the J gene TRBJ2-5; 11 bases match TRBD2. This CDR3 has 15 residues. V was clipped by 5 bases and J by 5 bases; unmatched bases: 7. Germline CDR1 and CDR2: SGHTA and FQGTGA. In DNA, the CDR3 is TGTGCCAGCAGCCCGCTAGCGGGAGGTTATGAGACCCAGTACTTC. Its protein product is CASSPLAGGYETQYF.

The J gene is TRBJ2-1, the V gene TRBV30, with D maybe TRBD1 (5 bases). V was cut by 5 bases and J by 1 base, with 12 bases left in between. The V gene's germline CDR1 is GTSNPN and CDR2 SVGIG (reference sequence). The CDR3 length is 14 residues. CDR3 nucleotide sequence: TGTGCCTGGGATACAGGAGCGTCCTACAATGAGCAGTTCTTC. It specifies CAWDTGASYNEQFF.

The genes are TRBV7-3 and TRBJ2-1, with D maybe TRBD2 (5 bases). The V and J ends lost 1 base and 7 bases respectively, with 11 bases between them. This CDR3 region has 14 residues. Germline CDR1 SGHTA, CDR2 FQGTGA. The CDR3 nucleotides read TGTGCCAGCAGCTTAAGAGTGGGAGTTAATGAGCAGTTCTTC. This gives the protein CASSLRVGVNEQFF.

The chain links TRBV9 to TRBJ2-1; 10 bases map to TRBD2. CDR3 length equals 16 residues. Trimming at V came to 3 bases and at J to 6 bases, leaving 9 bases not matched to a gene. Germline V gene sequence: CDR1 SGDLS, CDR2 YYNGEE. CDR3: CASSAPSGRGFNEQFF. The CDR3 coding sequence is TGTGCCAGCAGCGCCCCTAGCGGGAGAGGTTTCAATGAGCAGTTCTTC.

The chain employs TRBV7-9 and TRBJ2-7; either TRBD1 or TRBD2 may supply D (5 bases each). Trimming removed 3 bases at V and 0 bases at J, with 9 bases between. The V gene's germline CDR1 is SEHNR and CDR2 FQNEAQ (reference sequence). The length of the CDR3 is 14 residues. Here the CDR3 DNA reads TGTGCCAGCAGCTTGGGGGACCCCTCCTACGAGCAGTACTTC. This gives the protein CASSLGDPSYEQYF.

The CDR3 spells CASSLVWGEGTDTQYF. The CDR3 DNA is TGTGCCAGCAGCTTAGTTTGGGGTGAGGGCACAGATACGCAGTATTTT. The chain links TRBV7-9 to TRBJ2-3; D is undetermined. V was pared by 1 base and J by 1 base, with 12 bases between. Germline CDR1 reads SEHNR; CDR2 reads FQNEAQ (reference sequence). This CDR3 spans 16 amino acids.

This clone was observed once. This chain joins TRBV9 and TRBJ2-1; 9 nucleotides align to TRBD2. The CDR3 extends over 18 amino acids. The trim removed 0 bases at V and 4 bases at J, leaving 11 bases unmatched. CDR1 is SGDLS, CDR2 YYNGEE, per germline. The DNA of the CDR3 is TGTGCCAGCAGCGTAGCTGGTCGTACTAGCGGGCGGTACAATGAGCAGTTCTTC. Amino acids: CASSVAGRTSGRYNEQFF.

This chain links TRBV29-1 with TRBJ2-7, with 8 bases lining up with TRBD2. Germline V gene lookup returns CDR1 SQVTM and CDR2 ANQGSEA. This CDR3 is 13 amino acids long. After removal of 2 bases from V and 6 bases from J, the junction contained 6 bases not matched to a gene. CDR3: CSVEWTSSGEQYF. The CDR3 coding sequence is TGCAGCGTTGAATGGACTAGCTCGGGCGAGCAGTACTTC.

The CDR3 nucleotides are TGCAGCGTCGGGGACCGCACCTACGAGCAGTACTTC. Its protein product is CSVGDRTYEQYF. The chain has TRBV29-1 and TRBJ2-7, with D perhaps matching TRBD1 or TRBD2 (5 bases each). The V gene lost 6 bases and the J gene lost 2 bases, with 11 bases spanning the gap. The CDR3 spans 12 residues. The germline V gene encodes CDR1 SQVTM and CDR2 ANQGSEA.

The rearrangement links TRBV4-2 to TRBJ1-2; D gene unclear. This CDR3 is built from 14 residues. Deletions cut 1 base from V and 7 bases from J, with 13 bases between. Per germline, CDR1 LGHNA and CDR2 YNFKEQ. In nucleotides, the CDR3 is TGTGCCAGCAGCCAAGCCCTTAAGGCAAGTGGCTACACCTTC. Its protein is CASSQALKASGYTF.

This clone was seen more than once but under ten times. The CDR3 region is CASTLSTGTGELFF. As DNA, the CDR3 is TGCGCCAGCACTCTCTCTACAGGGACCGGGGAGCTGTTTTTT. The genes are TRBV5-1 and TRBJ2-2; perhaps TRBD1 as D (6 bases). CDR1 and CDR2 (germline): SGHRS, YFSETQ. There are 14 residues in the CDR3. V dropped 6 bases and J dropped 5 bases, with 14 bases sitting between them.

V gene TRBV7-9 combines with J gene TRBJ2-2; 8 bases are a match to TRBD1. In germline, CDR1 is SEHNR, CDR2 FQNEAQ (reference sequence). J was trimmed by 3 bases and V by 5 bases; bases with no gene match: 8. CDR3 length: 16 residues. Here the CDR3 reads CASSQRQGSDTGELFF. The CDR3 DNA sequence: TGTGCCAGCAGCCAAAGACAGGGGTCGGACACCGGGGAGCTGTTTTTT.

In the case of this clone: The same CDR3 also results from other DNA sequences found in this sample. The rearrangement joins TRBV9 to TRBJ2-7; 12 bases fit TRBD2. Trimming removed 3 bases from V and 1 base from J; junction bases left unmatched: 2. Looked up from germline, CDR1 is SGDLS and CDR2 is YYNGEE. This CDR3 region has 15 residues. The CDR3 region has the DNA TGTGCCAGCAGCGCGGGACTAGCGGGTTCCTACGAGCAGTACTTC. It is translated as CASSAGLAGSYEQYF.

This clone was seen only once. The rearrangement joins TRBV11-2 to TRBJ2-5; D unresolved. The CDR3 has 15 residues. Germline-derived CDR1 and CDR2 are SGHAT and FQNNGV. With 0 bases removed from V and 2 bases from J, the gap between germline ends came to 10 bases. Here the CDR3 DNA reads TGTGCCAGCAGCTTAGATTTGGGCTATCAAGAGACCCAGTACTTC. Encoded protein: CASSLDLGYQETQYF.

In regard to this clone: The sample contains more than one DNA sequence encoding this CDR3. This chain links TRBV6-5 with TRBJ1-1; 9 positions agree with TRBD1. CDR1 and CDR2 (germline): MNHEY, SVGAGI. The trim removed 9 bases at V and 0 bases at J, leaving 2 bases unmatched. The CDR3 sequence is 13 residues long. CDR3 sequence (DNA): TGTGCCAGTAGGGACAGGGTGAACACTGAAGCTTTCTTT. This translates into CASRDRVNTEAFF.

The CDR3 region is CASSPRGFAYGYTF. The CDR3 DNA reads TGTGCCAGCAGCCCGAGGGGGTTCGCCTATGGCTACACCTTC. This rearrangement joins TRBV28 to TRBJ1-2, with D tentatively TRBD1 (6 bases). Germline CDR1 is MDHEN and CDR2 is SYDVKM. The CDR3 runs to 14 residues. Trimming took 6 bases from V and 4 from J, leaving 15 bases between them.

CDR3 DNA: TGTGCCAGCAGTGCCAGGGACGATGAGCAGTTCTTC. Its translation is CASSARDDEQFF. The chain employs TRBV25-1 and TRBJ2-1, with D perhaps assigned TRBD1 or TRBD2 (5 bases each). This CDR3 has 12 residues. V lost 4 bases to trimming and J lost 8 bases, with 9 bases between them. From germline, CDR1 is MGHDK and CDR2 SYGVNS.

CDR3 coding DNA: TGTGCCAGCAGCTTAGGGCAGGAACCCTACGAGCAGTACTTC. This codes for CASSLGQEPYEQYF. The V and J genes are TRBV7-9 and TRBJ2-7; D unclear. Trimming stripped 1 base from V and 2 bases from J, with 9 bases between. The length of the CDR3 is 14 residues. Germline CDR1 SEHNR, CDR2 FQNEAQ (reference sequence). Supplemented by reference TRBV7-9 and TRBJ2-7, the full variable domain reads DTGVSQNPRHKITKRGQNVTFRCDPISEHNRLYWYRQTLGQGPEFLTYFQNEAQLEKSRLLSDRFSAERPKGSFSTLEIQRTEQGDSAMYLCASSLGQEPYEQYFGPGTRLTVT.

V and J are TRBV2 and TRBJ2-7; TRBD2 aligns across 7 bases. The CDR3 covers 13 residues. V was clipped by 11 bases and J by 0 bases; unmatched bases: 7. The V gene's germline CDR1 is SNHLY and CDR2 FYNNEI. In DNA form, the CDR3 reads TGTGCCCTTCGGGGGAGGGGCTCCTACGAGCAGTACTTC. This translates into CALRGRGSYEQYF.